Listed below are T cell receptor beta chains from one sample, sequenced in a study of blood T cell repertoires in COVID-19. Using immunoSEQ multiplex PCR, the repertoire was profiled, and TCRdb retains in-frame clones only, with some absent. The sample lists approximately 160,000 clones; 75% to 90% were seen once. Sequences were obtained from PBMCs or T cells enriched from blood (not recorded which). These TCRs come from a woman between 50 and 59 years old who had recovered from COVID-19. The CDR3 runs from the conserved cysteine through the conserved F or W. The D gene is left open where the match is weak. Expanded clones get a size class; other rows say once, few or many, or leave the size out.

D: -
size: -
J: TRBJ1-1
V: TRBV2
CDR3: CASSTQGRRNTEAFF
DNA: TGTGCCAGCAGTACGCAGGGGCGGAGGAACACTGAAGCTTTCTTT

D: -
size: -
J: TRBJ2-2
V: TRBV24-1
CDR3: CATSDLGQLYGGELFF
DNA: TGTGCCACCAGTGATTTGGGACAACTCTACGGCGGGGAGCTGTTTTTT

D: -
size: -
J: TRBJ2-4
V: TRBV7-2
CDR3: CASSPNRASANIQYF
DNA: TGTGCCAGCAGCCCTAACCGCGCTAGCGCAAACATTCAGTACTTC

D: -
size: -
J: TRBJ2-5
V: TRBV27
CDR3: CASSLDYPHQETQYF
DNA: TGTGCCAGCAGCTTGGACTACCCACACCAAGAGACCCAGTACTTC

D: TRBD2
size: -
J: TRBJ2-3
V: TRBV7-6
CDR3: CASSLGGLGRTDTQYF
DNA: TGTGCCAGCAGCTTAGGAGGACTAGGTCGTACAGATACGCAGTATTTT

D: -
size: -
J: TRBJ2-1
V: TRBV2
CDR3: CASRGALNEQFF
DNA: TGTGCCAGCAGAGGGGCCCTAAATGAGCAGTTCTTC

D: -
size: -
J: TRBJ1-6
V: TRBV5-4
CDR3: CASSLAGINSPLHF
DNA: TGTGCCAGCAGCCTTGCCGGGATAAATTCACCCCTCCACTTT

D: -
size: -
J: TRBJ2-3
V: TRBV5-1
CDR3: CASSLQGAGTDTQYF
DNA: TGCGCCAGCAGCCTCCAAGGGGCCGGCACAGATACGCAGTATTTT

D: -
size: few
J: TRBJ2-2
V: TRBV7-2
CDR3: CASSLLERLNTGELFF
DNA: TGTGCCAGCAGCTTGCTTGAGCGGTTGAACACCGGGGAGCTGTTTTTT

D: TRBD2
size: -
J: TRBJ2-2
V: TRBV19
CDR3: CASRLRAGAGPGELFF
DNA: TGTGCCAGCCGACTTAGGGCGGGAGCAGGCCCCGGGGAGCTGTTTTTT

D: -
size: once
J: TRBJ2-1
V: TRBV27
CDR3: CASRPRNQGANEQFF
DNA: TGTGCCAGTCGCCCACGAAACCAGGGCGCAAATGAGCAGTTCTTC

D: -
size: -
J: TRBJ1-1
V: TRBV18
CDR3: CASSPSRGGDTEAFF
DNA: TGTGCCAGCTCACCTTCCCGTGGGGGGGACACTGAAGCTTTCTTT

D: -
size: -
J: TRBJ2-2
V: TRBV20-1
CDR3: CSAPRGELFF
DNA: TGCAGTGCCCCTCGCGGGGAGCTGTTTTTT

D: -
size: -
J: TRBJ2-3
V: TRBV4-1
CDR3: CASRSGSTDTQYF
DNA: TGCGCCAGCCGTAGCGGTTCCACAGATACGCAGTATTTT

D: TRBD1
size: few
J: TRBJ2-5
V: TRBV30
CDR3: CAWSVSRGRAETQYF
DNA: TGTGCCTGGAGTGTAAGCAGGGGGCGGGCAGAGACCCAGTACTTC